One sample yielded the 17 T cell receptor beta chains listed below, sequenced in a study of T-cell memory formation after mild COVID-19. One entry per CDR3 protein results from TCRdb running MiXCR on the 5' RACE reads. The data show almost 550,000 distinct CDR3 sequences, roughly 20% seen once. Sequencing input: PBMCs or a T cell subset sorted from them (not recorded which). These receptors originate from an adult woman who had mild COVID-19 (a few samples of this study predate the infection). Cell type and time point are not known.

The genes are TRBV11-2 and TRBJ2-1; no definite D call. The CDR3 covers 11 residues. V was clipped by 3 bases and J by 8 bases, with 5 bases between them. Per the germline V gene, CDR1 is SGHAT and CDR2 is FQNNGV. This CDR3 reads CASSFDDEQFF. Here the CDR3 DNA reads TGTGCCAGCAGCTTCGACGATGAGCAGTTCTTC.

This clonotype was recorded many times. The V and J genes are TRBV4-1 and TRBJ2-7, with D perhaps given as TRBD1 or TRBD2 (6 bases each). Germline V gives CDR1 MGHRA, CDR2 YSYEKL. CDR3 size: 16 residues. V lost 0 bases, J lost 6 bases, and 18 bases lay in between. The CDR3: CASSQDERGVGAEQYF. The CDR3 DNA is TGCGCCAGCAGCCAAGATGAGAGGGGGGTCGGGGCCGAGCAGTACTTC.

This clonotype was counted between two and nine times. The chain has TRBV6-2 or TRBV6-3 and TRBJ2-2; TRBD2 matches at 10 bases. This CDR3 comprises 18 residues. V was clipped by 0 bases and J by 4 bases; unmatched bases: 8. CDR1 and CDR2 (germline): MNHEY, SVGEGT. The CDR3 bases are TGTGCCAGCAGTTACTCAACTAGCGGGAAAACGAGCACCGGGGAGCTGTTTTTT. It is translated as CASSYSTSGKTSTGELFF.

The rearrangement links TRBV30 to TRBJ1-2; tentative D call: TRBD1 (5 bases). Trimming stripped 2 bases from V and 7 bases from J, with 8 bases between. The CDR3 extends over 11 amino acids. Germline V gene data show CDR1 as GTSNPN and CDR2 as SVGIG (reference sequence). CDR3 sequence reads: CAWSRDLGYTF. The CDR3 coding sequence is TGTGCCTGGAGTCGGGACCTTGGCTACACCTTC.

The gene calls are TRBV5-1 and TRBJ2-7, with unresolved D. CDR3 length: 13 residues. CDR1 is SGHRS, CDR2 YFSETQ, per germline. Trimming pared 0 bases from V and 5 bases from J, leaving 9 bases between. The CDR3 region is CASSLAWAHEQYF. In nucleotides, the CDR3 is TGCGCCAGCAGCTTGGCCTGGGCCCACGAGCAGTACTTC.

This clonotype was counted a few times. The chain uses TRBV12-5 and TRBJ2-3; TRBD2 might be the D (6 bases). Germline CDR1 is LGHNT and CDR2 is FRNRAP. Trimming pared 1 base from V and 6 bases from J, leaving 8 bases between. The CDR3 totals 13 residues. CDR3 sequence reads: CASGLGGDDTQYF. CDR3 nucleotide sequence: TGTGCTAGTGGTTTGGGCGGGGACGATACGCAGTATTTT.

The chain employs TRBV7-9 and TRBJ2-1, with D uncertain. Per the germline V gene, CDR1 is SEHNR and CDR2 is FQNEAQ (reference sequence). This CDR3 has 12 amino acids. The V and J ends lost 6 bases and 6 bases respectively, with 9 bases between them. The CDR3 is CASRVDPNEQFF. The CDR3 DNA reads TGTGCCAGCAGGGTAGACCCCAATGAGCAGTTCTTC.

V gene TRBV20-1 combines with J gene TRBJ2-1; D remains ambiguous. The V end lost 3 bases, the J end lost 6 bases, and 12 bases lay between the germline ends. The CDR3 extends over 13 amino acids. Germline CDR1 reads DFQATT; CDR2 reads SNEGSKA (reference sequence). This CDR3 is CSASTIRRNEQFF. As DNA, the CDR3 is TGCAGTGCTAGCACTATCAGGCGCAATGAGCAGTTCTTC.

The chain is built from TRBV9 and TRBJ2-7, with D unresolved. The CDR3 has 13 residues. V was trimmed by 4 bases and J by 4 bases, leaving 12 bases between them. In germline, CDR1 is SGDLS, CDR2 YYNGEE. The CDR3 protein is CASSPLVGYEQYF. The CDR3, as DNA: TGTGCCAGCAGCCCCCTTGTCGGATACGAGCAGTACTTC.

The table lists this clonotype with a few counts. For the CDR3, the DNA is TGTGCCAGCAGCTCTGGACGGGGGCCTAACTATGGCTACACCTTC. This gives the protein CASSSGRGPNYGYTF. The chain links TRBV11-3 to TRBJ1-2; the D gene is possibly TRBD1 (6 bases). The CDR3 runs to 15 residues. V was shortened by 4 bases and J by 0 bases, with 12 bases between the two germline ends. Per the germline V gene, CDR1 is SGHNT and CDR2 is YENEEA.

V is TRBV3-1 and J is TRBJ1-2; 8 positions match TRBD1. With V trimmed by 4 bases and J by 6 bases, 10 bases remained unmatched. Germline lookup yields CDR1 LGHDT and CDR2 YNNKEL (reference sequence). The CDR3 is 15 residues long. The chain's CDR3 is CASSPHRGKVDGYTF. As DNA, the CDR3 is TGTGCCAGCAGCCCCCACAGGGGGAAGGTCGATGGCTACACCTTC.

This clonotype was seen more than once but under ten times. V gene TRBV29-1 combines with J gene TRBJ2-1; 12 bases map to TRBD2. The ends lost 5 bases at V and 5 bases at J; junction bases unmatched: 7. Germline CDR1 and CDR2: SQVTM and ANQGSEA. This CDR3 has 15 amino acids. The CDR3 nucleotides are TGCAGCGTTAGAACTAGCGGGAGGAAAGACAATGAGCAGTTCTTC. This codes for CSVRTSGRKDNEQFF.

This clonotype was detected many times. The chain carries TRBV21-1 and TRBJ2-7; TRBD1 is taken as the D call from the table, unchecked against the DNA. TRBV21-1 is flagged as a pseudogene. The CDR3 consists of 14 residues. The CDR3 DNA is TGTGCCAGCAGCTCGGGGGGTTTGTTGGACGAGCAGTACTTC. This gives the protein CASSSGGLLDEQYF.

This sequence joins TRBV20-1 and TRBJ2-6; D unresolved. Looked up from germline, CDR1 is DFQATT and CDR2 is SNEGSKA (reference sequence). This CDR3 contains 16 residues. The germline V and J ends were trimmed by 0 bases and 2 bases, with 11 bases remaining between them. In DNA, the CDR3 is TGCAGTGCTAGAGATCGCATCGACCCTGGGGCCAACGTCCTGACTTTC. Its translation: CSARDRIDPGANVLTF.

This clonotype was observed a handful of times. The chain links TRBV7-9 to TRBJ1-2; D gene ambiguous. Germline values: CDR1 SEHNR, CDR2 FQNEAQ (reference sequence). Deletions cut 7 bases from V and 1 base from J, with 13 bases between. The CDR3 sequence is 14 residues long. The CDR3 region is CASTGHSDNYGYTF. CDR3 sequence (DNA): TGTGCCAGCACCGGCCATTCGGATAACTATGGCTACACCTTC.

V gene TRBV12-3 or TRBV12-4 combines with J gene TRBJ2-1; TRBD2 matches 8 bases. Trimming took 6 bases from V and 0 from J; bases not matched to a gene: 16. This CDR3 comprises 19 residues. CDR3 amino acids: CASSHPQRREVSSYNEQFF. For the CDR3, the DNA is TGTGCCAGCAGCCACCCCCAGAGGCGGGAGGTTAGCTCCTACAATGAGCAGTTCTTC.

This rearrangement joins TRBV7-3 to TRBJ1-1, with a weak D call TRBD1 (5 bases). Germline loops: CDR1 SGHTA, CDR2 FQGTGA. The ends were cut back, 2 bases at V and 3 bases at J, with 13 bases in the middle. The length of the CDR3 is 15 residues. This chain's CDR3 is CASSLSGGADTEAFF. The CDR3 DNA reads TGTGCCAGCAGCTTATCGGGGGGAGCGGACACTGAAGCTTTCTTT.